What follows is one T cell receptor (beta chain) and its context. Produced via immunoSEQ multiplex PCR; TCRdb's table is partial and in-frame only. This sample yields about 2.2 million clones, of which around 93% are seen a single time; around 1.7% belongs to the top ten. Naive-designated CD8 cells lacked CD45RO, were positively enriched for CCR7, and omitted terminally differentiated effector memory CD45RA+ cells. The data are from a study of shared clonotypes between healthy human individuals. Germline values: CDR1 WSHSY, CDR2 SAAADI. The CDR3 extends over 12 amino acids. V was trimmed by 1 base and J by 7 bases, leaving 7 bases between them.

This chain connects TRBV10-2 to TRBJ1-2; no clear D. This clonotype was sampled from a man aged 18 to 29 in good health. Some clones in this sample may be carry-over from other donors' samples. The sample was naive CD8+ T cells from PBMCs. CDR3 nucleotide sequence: TGCGCCAGCAGTGAGTTTCTTCTTGGCTACACCTTC. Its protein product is CASSEFLLGYTF.